This TCR beta chain was documented in a study of blood T cell repertoires in COVID-19. In the study overall: From the United States, Italy and Spain came samples of acute and convalescent COVID-19. PBMCs, B-cell-depleted T cells, or T cells provided the cDNA or gDNA that made up the material.

In the original workflow: How many nucleated cells were present was estimated from reference gene primer amplification. Data came from immunoSEQ multiplex PCR; TCRdb stores just in-frame clones and leaves some out. The V and J calls and the clone size are those of that table, but D and trimming were determined from the DNA. In the table there are 70,000 to 85,000 clones, around nine tenths of which are singletons. CDR3 length: 15 amino acids. The junction had 10 bases not matched to a gene; V was cut back by 4 bases and J by 2 bases. Germline-derived CDR1 and CDR2 are GTSNPN and SVGIG (reference sequence).

The chain combines TRBV30 with TRBJ2-7; TRBD1 matches at 8 bases. The TCR originated in a man between 70 and 80 years old with active or convalescent COVID-19. The sample comprised peripheral blood. DNA of the CDR3: TGTGCCTGGACCCCTCCGGGACAGGCGCCCTACGAGCAGTACTTC. Residues: CAWTPPGQAPYEQYF.